The 19 T cell receptor beta chains below were found in one sample sequenced in a study of early stage breast cancer tumors. Using immunoSEQ multiplex PCR, the repertoire was profiled, and TCRdb retains in-frame clones only, with some absent. This repertoire shows 39,000 or so clones, about three quarters found once; its top ten account for 7.2%. Sequencing was done on a sample of blood. These TCRs come from a person between 50 and 60 years old with breast cancer.

The chain carries TRBV6-5 and TRBJ1-3; D is perhaps TRBD1 (6 bases). The CDR3 is 16 residues long. Trimming pared 2 bases from V and 3 bases from J, leaving 14 bases between. Looked up from germline, CDR1 is MNHEY and CDR2 is SVGAGI. CDR3 nucleotides: TGTGCCAGCAGTTACACCCCACAGGGAAATGGAAACACCATATATTTT. Amino acids: CASSYTPQGNGNTIYF.

The V gene is TRBV27, the J gene TRBJ2-2; a weak D match, TRBD1 (5 bases). CDR1 and CDR2 from the germline V gene are MNHEY and SMNVEV (reference sequence). V lost 7 bases to trimming and J lost 6 bases, with 12 bases between them. CDR3 size: 13 residues. The CDR3 sequence: CASKAGYSGELFF. Here the CDR3 DNA reads TGTGCCAGCAAAGCAGGGTATTCCGGGGAGCTGTTTTTT.

V and J are TRBV10-3 and TRBJ1-5, with D unclear. V was clipped by 6 bases and J by 5 bases, with 8 bases between them. The CDR3 has 12 amino acids. Germline loops: CDR1 ENHRY, CDR2 SYGVKD. For the CDR3, the DNA is TGTGCCATCAGCCTTGGAGATCAGCCCCAGCATTTT. Translation: CAISLGDQPQHF.

CDR3 in DNA: TGCGCCAGCAGCTTTCGGCAGGGGCCTTATGGCTACACCTTC. It specifies CASSFRQGPYGYTF. The V call is TRBV5-1, the J call TRBJ1-2, with a tentative D call TRBD1 (6 bases). This CDR3 contains 14 residues. Germline lookup yields CDR1 SGHRS and CDR2 YFSETQ. The V end lost 2 bases, the J end lost 5 bases, and 13 bases lay between the germline ends.

The chain employs TRBV7-2 and TRBJ1-6, with a tentative D call TRBD1 (5 bases). The CDR3 runs to 15 residues. The V gene's germline CDR1 is SGHTA and CDR2 FQGNSA. The V end lost 0 bases, the J end lost 8 bases, and 11 bases lay between the germline ends. The CDR3 nucleotides are TGTGCCAGCAGCTTAGCGCGTCCCAGGGATTCACCCCTCCACTTT. Translated, it gives CASSLARPRDSPLHF.

CDR3 bases: TGTGCCAGCTCACCGCCGCTACTAGCGGGAGACGAGCAGTACTTC. Translating gives CASSPPLLAGDEQYF. The chain combines TRBV18 with TRBJ2-7; 11 bases line up with TRBD2. Trimming took 3 bases from V and 5 from J; bases not matched to a gene: 6. The CDR3 runs to 15 residues. Germline V gene sequence: CDR1 KGHSH, CDR2 LQKENI.

The V call is TRBV5-4, the J call TRBJ2-2; TRBD2 aligns across 16 bases. The V segment lost 4 bases and the J segment 7 bases; nucleotides outside the gene matches: 10. This CDR3 has 18 amino acids. Germline V CDR1 and CDR2: SGHNT, YYREEE (reference sequence). CDR3 in amino acids: CASSPPGLAGGSNGELFF. CDR3 nucleotide sequence: TGTGCCAGCAGCCCTCCGGGACTAGCGGGAGGGTCGAACGGGGAGCTGTTTTTT.

This chain connects TRBV10-3 to TRBJ1-2, with TRBD1 identical over 8 bases. The CDR3 has 15 residues. Trimming at V came to 0 bases and at J to 3 bases, leaving 3 bases not matched to a gene. Germline CDR1 is ENHRY and CDR2 is SYGVKD. As DNA, the CDR3 is TGTGCCATCAGTGAGTCGCCCAGGGGGCACTATGGCTACACCTTC. Protein sequence: CAISESPRGHYGYTF.

The rearrangement uses TRBV27 and TRBJ2-7, with D perhaps matching TRBD2 (6 bases). Germline CDR1 and CDR2: MNHEY and SMNVEV (reference sequence). This CDR3 comprises 14 residues. The V end was cut by 5 bases, the J end by 1 base, with 12 bases between. Here the CDR3 DNA reads TGTGCCAGCAGTCGAGTCGGGAGATCCTACGAGCAGTACTTC. This translates into CASSRVGRSYEQYF.

The chain links TRBV6-5 to TRBJ1-4, with D possibly TRBD1 on 5 matching bases. The CDR3 is made up of 16 amino acids. V lost 0 bases to trimming and J lost 7 bases, with 15 bases between them. Germline-derived CDR1 and CDR2 are MNHEY and SVGAGI. The CDR3 loop reads CASSYSIPGLGEKLFF. CDR3 sequence (DNA): TGTGCCAGCAGTTACTCGATCCCAGGGTTAGGTGAAAAACTGTTTTTT.

This clone was observed once. This chain uses TRBV14 with TRBJ2-3; tentative D call: TRBD2 (6 bases). Looked up from germline, CDR1 is SGHDN and CDR2 is FVKESK. This CDR3 spans 19 amino acids. V lost 1 base and J lost 6, with 26 bases in between. Here the CDR3 DNA reads TGTGCCAGCAGCCAAGGGGGTTGGATTACCGGGGGATTCCTGGATACGCAGTATTTT. Protein sequence: CASSQGGWITGGFLDTQYF. Combining the CDR3 with reference TRBV14 and TRBJ2-3 gives the whole variable domain EAGVTQFPSHSVIEKGQTVTLRCDPISGHDNLYWYRRVMGKEIKFLLHFVKESKQDESGMPNNRFLAERTGGTYSTLKVQPAELEDSGVYFCASSQGGWITGGFLDTQYFGPGTRLTVL.

The rearrangement joins TRBV19 to TRBJ1-1; TRBD1 might be the D (6 bases). Germline CDR1 is LNHDA and CDR2 is SQIVND (reference sequence). The CDR3 consists of 14 residues. V lost 4 bases to trimming and J lost 1 base, with 10 bases between them. DNA for the CDR3: TGTGCCAGTAGTAAGACGACAGGGAACACTGAAGCTTTCTTT. It translates to CASSKTTGNTEAFF.

This clone was seen a few times. The chain combines TRBV28 with TRBJ1-2; D possibly corresponds to TRBD1 (6 bases). Trimming stripped 5 bases from V and 5 bases from J, with 12 bases between. The CDR3 runs to 13 residues. Germline CDR1 MDHEN, CDR2 SYDVKM. The CDR3 spells CASSPRQVYGYTF. The CDR3 DNA follows: TGTGCCAGCAGTCCGCGACAGGTTTATGGCTACACCTTC.

The J gene is TRBJ1-6, the V gene TRBV6-5; possible D gene TRBD1, 5 bases. The CDR3 contains 15 residues. Trimming stripped 2 bases from V and 5 bases from J, with 10 bases between. CDR1 MNHEY and CDR2 SVGAGI come from the germline V gene. For the CDR3, the DNA is TGTGCCAGCAGTTACGGAGGGGTGGATAATTCACCCCTCCACTTT. This encodes CASSYGGVDNSPLHF.

V gene TRBV14 combines with J gene TRBJ2-3; 8 bases are a match to TRBD1. The V segment lost 4 bases and the J segment 3 bases; nucleotides outside the gene matches: 3. The germline CDR1 and CDR2 sequences are SGHDN and FVKESK. The CDR3 is made up of 14 amino acids. CDR3 in DNA: TGTGCCAGCAGCCCCACAGGGGGAACAGATACGCAGTATTTT. Amino acid sequence: CASSPTGGTDTQYF.

This clone was recorded once. The chain is built from TRBV2 and TRBJ1-2; D gene unclear. The CDR3 runs 15 residues. Germline V gene lookup returns CDR1 SNHLY and CDR2 FYNNEI. Trimming took off 4 bases at V and 4 bases at J, with 16 bases between the two ends. As DNA, the CDR3 is TGTGCCAGCAGTGTGTTTGTGGGCAGCTTCTATGGCTACACCTTC. Protein product: CASSVFVGSFYGYTF.

J is TRBJ2-5 and V is TRBV10-1; D remains ambiguous. V dropped 4 bases and J dropped 5 bases, with 11 bases sitting between them. This CDR3 has 13 residues. The V gene's germline CDR1 is WNHNN and CDR2 SYGVQD (reference sequence). The DNA for the CDR3 is TGCGCCAGCAGTGGGGCCAGCCAGGAGACCCAGTACTTC. Protein sequence: CASSGASQETQYF.

The V call is TRBV2, the J call TRBJ1-1, with 8 bases identical to TRBD1. This CDR3 comprises 16 residues. J gave up 4 bases and V 4 bases, and 11 bases lay outside the gene matches. Germline CDR1 reads SNHLY; CDR2 reads FYNNEI. This CDR3 is CASSGTGKGLGTEAFF. CDR3 DNA: TGTGCCAGCAGTGGGACAGGGAAAGGGTTAGGCACTGAAGCTTTCTTT.

This chain connects TRBV7-6 to TRBJ1-4; the D is unclear. V lost 5 bases and J 10 bases, leaving 17 bases between the germline ends. The CDR3 is 14 amino acids. Germline loops: CDR1 SGHVS, CDR2 FNYEAQ. CDR3 nucleotide sequence: TGTGCCAGCAGCCCGACACAACCGGGAGGAAAACTGTTTTTT. This sequence encodes CASSPTQPGGKLFF.